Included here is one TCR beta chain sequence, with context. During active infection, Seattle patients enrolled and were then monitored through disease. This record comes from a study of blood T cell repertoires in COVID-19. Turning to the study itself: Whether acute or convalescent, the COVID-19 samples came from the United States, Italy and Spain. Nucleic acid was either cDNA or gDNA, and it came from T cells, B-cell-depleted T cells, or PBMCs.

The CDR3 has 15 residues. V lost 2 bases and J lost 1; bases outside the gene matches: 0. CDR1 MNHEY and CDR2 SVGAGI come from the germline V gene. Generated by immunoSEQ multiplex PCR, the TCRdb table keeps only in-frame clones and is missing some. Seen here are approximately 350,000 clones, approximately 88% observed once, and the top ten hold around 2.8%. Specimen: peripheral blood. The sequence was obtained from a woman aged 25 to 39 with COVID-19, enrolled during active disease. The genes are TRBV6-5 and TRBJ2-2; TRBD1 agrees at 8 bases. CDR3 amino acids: CASSYGQGNTGELFF. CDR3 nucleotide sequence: TGTGCCAGCAGTTACGGACAGGGGAACACCGGGGAGCTGTTTTTT.